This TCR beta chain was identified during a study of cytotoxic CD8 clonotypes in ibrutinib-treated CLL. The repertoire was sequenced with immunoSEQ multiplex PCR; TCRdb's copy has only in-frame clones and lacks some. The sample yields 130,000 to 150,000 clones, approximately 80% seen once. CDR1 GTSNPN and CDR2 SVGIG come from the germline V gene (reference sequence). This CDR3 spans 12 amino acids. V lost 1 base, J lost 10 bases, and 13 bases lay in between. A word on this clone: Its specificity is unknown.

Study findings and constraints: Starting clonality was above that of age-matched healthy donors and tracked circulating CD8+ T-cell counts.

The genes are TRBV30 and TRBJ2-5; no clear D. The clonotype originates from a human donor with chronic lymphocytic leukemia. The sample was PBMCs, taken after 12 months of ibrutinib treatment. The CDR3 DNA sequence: TGTGCCTGGAGTGCCATCGATCTTATCCAGTACTTC. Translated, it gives CAWSAIDLIQYF.